This TCR beta chain was documented in a study of T cells in women clearing cervical HPV infection. The overall study: HLA type could not be excluded as a confounder.

For this clone: Antigen unknown. Coverage ceases 3 residues before the CDR3 finishes, and the germline J gene fills in the end.

Sequencing used immunoSEQ multiplex PCR; TCRdb keeps in-frame clones, though not all of them. This specimen shows about 16,000 clones; the ten leading clones hold around 7.2%. Study-level points and caveats: CIN3+ cases had significantly higher TCR richness than controls; evenness did not differ. Cases carried less TRBV6-7 than controls: approximately 0.1% versus 0.16%. Timing of associations relative to infection is unclear; T-cell subsets were not isolated.

V was clipped by 5 bases and J by 4 bases; unmatched bases: 5. CDR3 length: 14 residues. CDR1 and CDR2 (germline): SGHTA, FQGTGA. The clonotype comes from a woman aged 18 to 75 with a cervical HPV16 infection that either progressed to CIN3+ or cleared (not recorded which). The sequencing sample was made of blood buffy coat. This sequence joins TRBV7-3 and TRBJ2-3, with 8 bases identical to TRBD2. The CDR3: CASSPGLDSDTQYF. The covered CDR3 bases are TGTGCCAGCAGCCCGGGACTAGATTCAGATACG. Full variable domain (rest looked up from reference TRBV7-3 and TRBJ2-3): GAGVSQTPSNKVTEKGKYVELRCDPISGHTALYWYRQSLGQGPEFLIYFQGTGAADDSGLPNDRFFAVRPEGSVSTLKIQRTERGDSAVYLCASSPGLDSDTQYFGPGTRLTVL.